These 11 T cell receptor beta chains came from one sample sequenced in a study of cytomegalovirus exposure and HLA in healthy donors. Researchers ran the PCR with 60 Vbeta and 13 Jbeta primers. Repertoires were generated with immunoSEQ multiplex PCR, while TCRdb's copy carries only in-frame clones and drops some. The data contain roughly 130,000 clones, roughly two thirds of them seen just once; the ten biggest clones take up roughly 1.6%. The sample consisted of PBMCs. These receptors all come from a young man in good health and CMV-seropositive.

The chain uses TRBV5-1 and TRBJ2-1; D is unclear. The CDR3 runs to 12 residues. Trimming pared 0 bases from V and 6 bases from J, leaving 4 bases between. Germline assignment: CDR1 SGHRS and CDR2 YFSETQ. CDR3 sequence reads: CASSLDLNEQFF. The CDR3 DNA reads as TGCGCCAGCAGCTTGGATCTCAATGAGCAGTTCTTC.

The V gene is TRBV28, the J gene TRBJ2-2; D unresolved. V was trimmed by 10 bases and J by 6 bases, leaving 12 bases between them. Germline V gene lookup returns CDR1 MDHEN and CDR2 SYDVKM. The CDR3 length is 12 residues. CDR3: CATASRAGELFF. The CDR3 DNA follows: TGTGCCACCGCGTCCCGCGCCGGGGAGCTGTTTTTT.

The V gene is TRBV5-5, the J gene TRBJ2-3; 12 bases are shared with TRBD2. V shed 4 bases and J 5 bases; nucleotides not matched to a gene: 11. Germline CDR1 SGHKS, CDR2 YYEKEE (reference sequence). This CDR3 comprises 17 residues. The CDR3: CASSGGGGLAGKDTQYF. DNA of the CDR3: TGTGCCAGCAGCGGGGGGGGCGGACTAGCGGGAAAAGATACGCAGTATTTT.

The genes are TRBV5-6 and TRBJ1-2; D gene ambiguous. CDR3 length equals 13 residues. Trimming left V 7 bases short and J 0 bases short, with 10 bases between. From germline, CDR1 is SGHDT and CDR2 YYEEEE. The CDR3 nucleotides are TGTGCCAGCCAGCCCGGGACTAACTATGGCTACACCTTC. Translation gives CASQPGTNYGYTF.

The rearrangement joins TRBV19 to TRBJ2-2; TRBD2 agrees at 9 bases. CDR3 length: 17 amino acids. J was trimmed by 1 base and V by 3 bases; bases with no gene match: 6. CDR1 LNHDA and CDR2 SQIVND come from the germline V gene (reference sequence). CDR3 coding DNA: TGTGCCAGTAGTATTCCTCTAGCGGGGTGGAACACCGGGGAGCTGTTTTTT. Translated: CASSIPLAGWNTGELFF.

This chain links TRBV4-2 with TRBJ2-5, with D perhaps TRBD2 (5 bases). The J call is uncertain, as TRBJ2-7 better fits the DNA end. This CDR3 has 14 amino acids. From germline, CDR1 is LGHNA and CDR2 YNFKEQ. In nucleotides, the CDR3 is TGTGCCAGCAGCCTAGGCGGGCTTACCTACGAGCAGTACTTC. Translation gives CASSLGGLTYEQYF.

This clone appeared once. The chain carries TRBV4-2 and TRBJ1-1; a weak D match, TRBD1 (5 bases). V was cut by 0 bases and J by 3 bases, with 14 bases left in between. The CDR3 runs 16 residues. CDR1 LGHNA and CDR2 YNFKEQ come from the germline V gene. For the CDR3, the DNA is TGTGCCAGCAGCCAAGATGTAGGGCAGGGATACACTGAAGCTTTCTTT. Protein product: CASSQDVGQGYTEAFF.

A remark on this clone: The identical CDR3 is also encoded by other nucleotide sequences in the sample. The chain carries TRBV6-5 and TRBJ1-1, with a weak D call TRBD1 (5 bases). The V gene lost 0 bases and the J gene lost 3 bases, with 14 bases spanning the gap. CDR3 length: 16 residues. Per germline, CDR1 MNHEY and CDR2 SVGAGI. CDR3 bases: TGTGCCAGCAGTTACTCGCGGTGGCAGGGCGACACTGAAGCTTTCTTT. As protein: CASSYSRWQGDTEAFF.

The chain carries TRBV4-1 and TRBJ2-1; 15 positions agree with TRBD2. Germline values: CDR1 MGHRA, CDR2 YSYEKL. With 2 bases clipped from V and 5 bases from J, the junction kept 19 bases outside the gene matches. The CDR3 contains 22 residues. The CDR3 nucleotides read TGCGCCAGCAGCCAACCCACGGCGGGACTAGCGGGAGGTGAGAAGGTTAACAATGAGCAGTTCTTC. Translation gives CASSQPTAGLAGGEKVNNEQFF.

This clone is a singleton in its sample. The chain carries TRBV6-1 and TRBJ1-5, with TRBD1 identical over 9 bases. The CDR3 consists of 15 residues. The ends lost 6 bases at V and 4 bases at J; junction bases unmatched: 7. Germline CDR1 and CDR2: MNHNS and SASEGT. In nucleotides, the CDR3 is TGTGCCAGCAGGAAGTGGGACAGGGTAAATCAGCCCCAGCATTTT. Its translation: CASRKWDRVNQPQHF.

In its sample, this clone was seen once. The chain recombines TRBV6-5 with TRBJ2-7, with D perhaps TRBD1 (6 bases). The germline CDR1 and CDR2 sequences are MNHEY and SVGAGI. CDR3 length: 13 amino acids. The V and J ends lost 6 bases and 3 bases respectively, with 12 bases between them. The CDR3 protein is CASRETGGYEQYF. The CDR3 bases are TGTGCCAGCAGGGAGACAGGAGGCTACGAGCAGTACTTC.